This T cell receptor (beta chain) was recorded in a study of cytomegalovirus exposure and HLA in healthy donors. Findings and caveats of the study: Overall, roughly 160 TCR beta chains were annotated as cytomegalovirus-associated. It was reportedly the case that the classifier diagnosed cytomegalovirus status with high specificity and sensitivity.

This clone was detected a few times. Its antigen is still unknown. Clones were read by immunoSEQ multiplex PCR, and TCRdb kept only the in-frame ones, dropping some. The data contain more than 250,000 clones, roughly 90% of them singletons. Germline lookup yields CDR1 LNHNV and CDR2 YYDKDF (reference sequence). Deletions cut 5 bases from V and 4 bases from J, with 17 bases between. The CDR3 extends over 15 amino acids. This sequence originates from a woman younger than 35 in good health and CMV-seronegative. Source material: PBMCs. The gene calls are TRBV15 and TRBJ1-2; a weak D match, TRBD1 (5 bases). In DNA, the CDR3 is TGTGCCACCAGCTCGGGAAGCGGGACGGCCTATGGCTACACCTTC. The encoded protein is CATSSGSGTAYGYTF.